This section outlines one TCR beta chain sequence together with its context. Its antigen is currently unknown. These data come from a study of T cells expressing NK-cell markers. Study as a whole: It was from sorted CD3+CD56+NKG2C+, CD3+CD56+NKG2C- and CD3+CD56-NKG2C+ T cells that TCR beta repertoires came. Broader study findings: Evidence did not settle whether expanded NKG2C+ T cell clones targeted HCMV. Six of the donors carried dominant NKG2C+ clonotypes that took up roughly 1.0-8% of their CD8+ T cells.

TCRdb re-called the 5' RACE reads and gives one entry per CDR3 protein, without DNA. The sample includes about 460,000 distinct CDR3 sequences. The CDR3 contains 16 residues. Germline CDR1 and CDR2: SGHRS and YFSETQ. The TCR originated in a woman aged 45-60 years in good health. Material for sequencing was blood T cells: a sorted CD56 or NKG2C T cell subset, CD4+ or CD8+ T cells, or bulk PBMC T cells (not recorded which). The rearrangement uses TRBV5-1 and TRBJ2-2; TCRdb designates TRBD1, a call that cannot be tested without DNA. CDR3 in amino acids: CASSLGVDILTGELFF.